The 30 T cell receptor beta chains presented below share a single source sample, sequenced in a study of T cells in Graves' hyperthyroidism and ophthalmopathy. RNA transcripts yielded amplified TCR beta CDR3 regions. First-round RT-PCR with HTBI primers amplified the TCR CDR3 region. TCRdb reprocessed the multiplex PCR reads via MiXCR and lists one record per CDR3 protein. The sample shows 550,000 to 600,000 distinct CDR3 sequences, 40% to 55% of them seen only once. The sequencing sample was made of peripheral blood or thyroid tissue (not recorded which). The receptors originated from an adult woman with Graves' disease, either hyperthyroidism or ophthalmopathy (not recorded which).

Ten or more counts support this clonotype. V and J are TRBV18 and TRBJ2-5, with no clear D. This CDR3 is built from 13 residues. Germline V gives CDR1 KGHSH, CDR2 LQKENI. V was pared by 4 bases and J by 1 base, with 7 bases between. The CDR3 DNA reads TGTGCCAGCTCACGAGACTTCCAAGAGACCCAGTACTTC. This gives the protein CASSRDFQETQYF. The full variable domain, with the rest looked up from reference TRBV18 and TRBJ2-5, is NAGVMQNPRHLVRRRGQEARLRCSPMKGHSHVYWYRQLPEEGLKFMVYLQKENIIDESGMPKERFSAEFPKEGPSILRIQQVVRGDSAAYFCASSRDFQETQYFGPGTRLLVL.

The V gene is TRBV29-1, the J gene TRBJ1-1, with D maybe TRBD1 (5 bases). This CDR3 contains 10 residues. Germline assignment: CDR1 SQVTM and CDR2 ANQGSEA. V was shortened by 7 bases and J by 10 bases, with 13 bases between the two germline ends. CDR3 amino acids: CSAEVQGAFF. The CDR3 region has the DNA TGCAGCGCCGAGGTTCAGGGAGCTTTCTTT.

This clonotype was picked up many times. The chain is built from TRBV19 and TRBJ1-1, with TRBD1 matching 8 bases. The junction had 3 bases not matched to a gene; V was cut back by 4 bases and J by 2 bases. Germline V lookup: CDR1 LNHDA, CDR2 SQIVND (reference sequence). The CDR3 totals 14 residues. CDR3 region: CASSTTGGNTEAFF. The CDR3 region has the DNA TGTGCCAGTAGTACTACAGGGGGAAACACTGAAGCTTTCTTT.

The chain combines TRBV20-1 with TRBJ2-3; 7 bases are a match to TRBD2. The CDR3 runs to 13 residues. Germline CDR1 is DFQATT and CDR2 is SNEGSKA (reference sequence). V trimming: 6 bases; J trimming: 5 bases; junction bases outside the gene matches: 8. The CDR3 protein is CSARGGEGDTQYF. In DNA form, the CDR3 reads TGCAGTGCCCGCGGCGGGGAGGGAGATACGCAGTATTTT.

V gene TRBV7-3 combines with J gene TRBJ1-5, with 7 nucleotides matching TRBD1. The CDR3 consists of 16 residues. J was trimmed by 2 bases and V by 5 bases; bases with no gene match: 9. Germline assignment: CDR1 SGHTA and CDR2 FQGTGA. CDR3 sequence reads: CASSPEGADGNQPQHF. CDR3 coding DNA: TGTGCCAGCAGCCCCGAGGGGGCCGATGGCAATCAGCCCCAGCATTTT.

CDR3 amino acids: CASSFKVTGELFF. The CDR3 DNA sequence: TGTGCCAGCAGCTTCAAGGTCACCGGGGAGCTGTTTTTT. J is TRBJ2-2 and V is TRBV7-9; D is uncertain. With 3 bases removed from V and 4 bases from J, the gap between germline ends came to 6 bases. This CDR3 has 13 residues. Germline-derived CDR1 and CDR2 are SEHNR and FQNEAQ (reference sequence).

This clonotype was detected only a few times. A read error may account for a junction end that differs from germline. This chain connects TRBV27 to TRBJ1-2; D gene uncertain. The CDR3 loop spans 16 amino acids. CDR1 and CDR2 (germline): MNHEY, SMNVEV (reference sequence). CDR3 sequence: CASSLFSGGPNYGYTF. CDR3 bases: TGTGCCAGCAGTTTATTTTCCGGAGGGCCTAACTATGGCTACACTTTC.

The rearrangement joins TRBV6-2 or TRBV6-3 to TRBJ1-5, with no clear D. Trimming removed 5 bases at V and 4 bases at J, with 12 bases between. CDR1 is MNHEY, CDR2 SVGEGT, per germline. The CDR3 is 14 residues long. CDR3 loop: CASSRGRENQPQHF. In DNA, the CDR3 is TGTGCCAGCAGTAGAGGACGGGAGAATCAGCCCCAGCATTTT.

This clonotype was recorded many times. The V and J genes are TRBV7-3 and TRBJ2-7, with 7 bases aligning to TRBD2. This CDR3 region has 13 residues. CDR1 is SGHTA and CDR2 is FQGTGA in the germline V gene. V dropped 0 bases and J dropped 6; count of bases not matched to a gene: 2. For the CDR3, the DNA is TGTGCCAGCAGCTTAACGGGGGGGGGCGAGCAGTACTTC. Its protein product is CASSLTGGGEQYF. Complete variable domain (other parts from reference TRBV7-3 and TRBJ2-7): GAGVSQTPSNKVTEKGKYVELRCDPISGHTALYWYRQSLGQGPEFLIYFQGTGAADDSGLPNDRFFAVRPEGSVSTLKIQRTERGDSAVYLCASSLTGGGEQYFGPGTRLTVT.

This clonotype was found many times. The J gene is TRBJ1-5, the V gene TRBV27, with TRBD1 identical over 9 bases. This CDR3 is built from 16 residues. V was clipped by 1 base and J by 6 bases; unmatched bases: 7. Germline loops: CDR1 MNHEY, CDR2 SMNVEV (reference sequence). Written as DNA, the CDR3 is TGTGCCAGCAGTTTATGGGGACAGGGTGTCGGTCAGCCCCAGCATTTT. It yields the protein CASSLWGQGVGQPQHF.

The genes are TRBV20-1 and TRBJ1-1, with D possibly TRBD1 on 5 matching bases. Germline values: CDR1 DFQATT, CDR2 SNEGSKA (reference sequence). The CDR3 has 14 amino acids. The V end lost 7 bases, the J end lost 0 bases, and 15 bases lay between the germline ends. The CDR3 DNA follows: TGCAGTGTCATTAGCCGGGGCGTGAACACTGAAGCTTTCTTT. Its translation is CSVISRGVNTEAFF.

The chain combines TRBV18 with TRBJ2-7; D is uncertain. This CDR3 is built from 13 residues. Trimming removed 5 bases at V and 6 bases at J, with 14 bases between. Germline loops: CDR1 KGHSH, CDR2 LQKENI. CDR3 residues: CASSESFNVEQYF. The DNA of the CDR3 is TGTGCCAGCTCAGAAAGCTTCAACGTCGAGCAGTACTTC.

This clonotype was seen many times. V is TRBV7-9 and J is TRBJ2-2, with TRBD2 identical over 7 bases. From germline, CDR1 is SEHNR and CDR2 FQNEAQ (reference sequence). CDR3 length: 15 amino acids. The J segment lost 5 bases and the V segment lost 1 base, leaving 4 bases of the junction unmatched. The CDR3 DNA is TGTGCCAGCAGCTTAGGGCTAGCGGAGACCGGGGAGCTGTTTTTT. Its protein product is CASSLGLAETGELFF.

In its sample, this clonotype was seen once. The V gene is TRBV12-1, the J gene TRBJ2-5. TRBV12-1 is recorded as a pseudogene. The CDR3 has 13 residues. CDR3 sequence: CASSFWYQETQYF. CDR3 DNA: TGTGCCAGCAGCTTTTGGTACCAAGAGACCCAGTACTTC.

V and J are TRBV5-1 and TRBJ1-4; 7 bases agree with TRBD1. This CDR3 contains 14 residues. The germline gives CDR1 SGHRS, CDR2 YFSETQ. Trimming removed 5 bases from V and 7 bases from J; junction bases left unmatched: 8. CDR3: CASSKPQGREKLFF. The CDR3 coding sequence is TGCGCCAGCAGTAAACCACAGGGGCGTGAAAAACTGTTTTTT.

This chain joins TRBV29-1 and TRBJ2-7; D not certain. Germline CDR1 and CDR2: SQVTM and ANQGSEA. The CDR3 is 13 amino acids. Trimming stripped 8 bases from V and 2 bases from J, with 16 bases between. CDR3 loop: CSLAVSGAYEQYF. CDR3 DNA: TGCAGCTTGGCGGTCTCCGGAGCCTACGAGCAGTACTTC.

Ten or more counts support this clonotype. The chain employs TRBV6-1 and TRBJ1-6; D not certain. Trimming took off 2 bases at V and 0 bases at J, with 5 bases between the two ends. The germline CDR1 and CDR2 sequences are MNHNS and SASEGT. The length of the CDR3 is 15 residues. The CDR3 spells CASSEHSSYNSPLHF. Written as DNA, the CDR3 is TGTGCCAGCAGTGAACACAGCTCCTATAATTCACCCCTCCACTTT.

The count of this clonotype is one. The chain recombines TRBV15 with TRBJ1-1; the D is unclear. The CDR3 contains 15 residues. Trimming took off 0 bases at V and 0 bases at J, with 8 bases between the two ends. In germline, CDR1 is LNHNV, CDR2 YYDKDF (reference sequence). The CDR3 loop reads CATSRDASLNTEAFF. Written as DNA, the CDR3 is TGTGCCACCAGCAGAGATGCCAGTTTGAACACTGAAGCTTTCTTT.

The rearrangement uses TRBV29-1 and TRBJ1-1, with TRBD1 as a possible D gene (5 bases). Trimming took off 5 bases at V and 4 bases at J, with 23 bases between the two ends. This CDR3 is built from 16 residues. Germline CDR1 is SQVTM and CDR2 is ANQGSEA. The chain's CDR3 is CSVTTHQDGGSTEAFF. The CDR3 DNA is TGCAGCGTTACCACTCATCAGGATGGGGGGAGCACTGAAGCTTTCTTT. The full variable domain, in which reference TRBV29-1 and TRBJ1-1 provide the parts outside the CDR3, is SAVISQKPSRDICQRGTSLTIQCQVDSQVTMMFWYRQQPGQSLTLIATANQGSEATYESGFVIDKFPISRPNLTFSTLTVSNMSPEDSSIYLCSVTTHQDGGSTEAFFGQGTRLTVV.

This clonotype was seen a few times. The rearrangement links TRBV7-8 to TRBJ2-7; D uncertain. The CDR3 length is 11 residues. The V end was cut by 1 base, the J end by 12 bases, with 10 bases between. Germline V gene data show CDR1 as SGHVS and CDR2 as FQNEAQ. The DNA of the CDR3 is TGTGCCAGCAGCTTAGAACTCAGGCTGTACTTC. Its protein is CASSLELRLYF.

The sample holds many counts of this clonotype. V is TRBV24-1 and J is TRBJ2-2; D is uncertain. This CDR3 region has 15 residues. V lost 1 base, J lost 3 bases, and 8 bases lay in between. CDR1 KGHDR and CDR2 SFDVKD come from the germline V gene. The CDR3, as DNA: TGTGCCACCAGTGATTTAATCTTTGACACCGGGGAGCTGTTTTTT. Translation gives CATSDLIFDTGELFF.

At least ten counts were recorded for this clonotype. This chain uses TRBV7-8 with TRBJ2-6, with 11 bases fitting TRBD2. J gave up 3 bases and V 6 bases, and 10 bases lay outside the gene matches. This CDR3 comprises 18 residues. Germline lookup yields CDR1 SGHVS and CDR2 FQNEAQ. As DNA, the CDR3 is TGTGCCAGCAGACTAACTAGCGGGAGTGGAAGTGGGGCCAACGTCCTGACTTTC. Protein product: CASRLTSGSGSGANVLTF.

V usage is TRBV30 and J usage is TRBJ1-4, with D unclear. The germline CDR1 and CDR2 sequences are GTSNPN and SVGIG (reference sequence). Trimming took 3 bases from V and 8 from J, leaving 13 bases between them. This CDR3 has 13 amino acids. CDR3 amino acids: CAWSPRGVEKLFF. For the CDR3, the DNA is TGTGCCTGGAGCCCCCGGGGAGTGGAAAAACTGTTTTTT.

This clonotype was recorded at least ten times. The chain couples TRBV10-2 to TRBJ2-7, with 9 bases matching TRBD2. After removal of 9 bases from V and 4 bases from J, the junction contained 7 bases not matched to a gene. Germline CDR1 is WSHSY and CDR2 is SAAADI. The CDR3 covers 13 residues. CDR3 coding DNA: TGCGCCAGTCGGGCTAGCGGGGTATACGAGCAGTACTTC. This sequence encodes CASRASGVYEQYF.

This clonotype was counted at least ten times. The gene calls are TRBV15 and TRBJ1-2, with a tentative D call TRBD1 (5 bases). Trimming left V 0 bases short and J 4 bases short, with 9 bases between. Germline V CDR1 and CDR2: LNHNV, YYDKDF (reference sequence). This CDR3 is built from 14 residues. The CDR3 DNA follows: TGTGCCACCAGCAGAGACCAGGGAACCTATGGCTACACCTTC. It encodes CATSRDQGTYGYTF.

With regard to this clonotype: An end of the junction differs from the germline gene, which may be a read error. This chain connects TRBV10-3 to TRBJ2-2; a weak D match, TRBD2 (5 bases). The CDR3 runs to 17 residues. Germline values: CDR1 ENHRY, CDR2 SYGVKD. The DNA for the CDR3 is TGTGCCATCAGTGAGTTGAGGTCTGACCGAGGTGCCGGGGAGCTGCTTTTT. Protein: CAISELRSDRGAGELLF.

This clonotype has ten or more counts. The chain uses TRBV5-1 and TRBJ1-2; D gene unclear. Germline values: CDR1 SGHRS, CDR2 YFSETQ. Trimming left V 0 bases short and J 0 bases short, with 3 bases between. The CDR3 sequence is 13 residues long. This CDR3 reads CASSLVTNYGYTF. CDR3 coding DNA: TGCGCCAGCAGCTTGGTTACTAACTATGGCTACACCTTC.

The gene calls are TRBV2 and TRBJ2-5; TRBD1 matches 12 bases. With 6 bases clipped from V and 2 bases from J, the junction kept 1 base outside the gene matches. CDR1 and CDR2 from the germline V gene are SNHLY and FYNNEI. The CDR3 length is 14 residues. The CDR3 reads CASRGQGAQETQYF. The DNA for the CDR3 is TGTGCCAGCAGGGGACAGGGGGCTCAAGAGACCCAGTACTTC.

In its sample, this clonotype was seen many times. This chain joins TRBV4-1 and TRBJ1-5; D ambiguous. The CDR3 spans 16 residues. Germline assignment: CDR1 MGHRA and CDR2 YSYEKL. Trimming left V 0 bases short and J 4 bases short, with 13 bases between. The CDR3 DNA is TGCGCCAGCAGCCAAGAGGGAGGGTTCGGGAATCAGCCCCAGCATTTT. Translation gives CASSQEGGFGNQPQHF.

This clonotype was observed many times. The V and J genes are TRBV27 and TRBJ2-7; 7 bases are shared with TRBD1. Germline V gene lookup returns CDR1 MNHEY and CDR2 SMNVEV (reference sequence). The CDR3 length is 15 residues. Trimming cost V 5 bases and J 2 bases; bases outside gene matches: 9. CDR3 sequence (DNA): TGTGCCAGCAGTCCGACAGGGACAGCCACCTACGAGCAGTACTTC. It specifies CASSPTGTATYEQYF.